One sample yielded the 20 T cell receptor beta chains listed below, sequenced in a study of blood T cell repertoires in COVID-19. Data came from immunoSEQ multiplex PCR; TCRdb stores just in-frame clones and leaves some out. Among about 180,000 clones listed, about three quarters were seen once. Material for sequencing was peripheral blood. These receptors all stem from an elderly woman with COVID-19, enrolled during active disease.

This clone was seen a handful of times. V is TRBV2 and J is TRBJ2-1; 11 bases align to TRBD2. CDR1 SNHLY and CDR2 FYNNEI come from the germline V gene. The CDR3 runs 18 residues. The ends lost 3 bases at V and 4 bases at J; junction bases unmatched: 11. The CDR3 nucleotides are TGTGCCAGCAGTGACCCCACGCTAGCGGGGGGAGGATACAATGAGCAGTTCTTC. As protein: CASSDPTLAGGGYNEQFF.

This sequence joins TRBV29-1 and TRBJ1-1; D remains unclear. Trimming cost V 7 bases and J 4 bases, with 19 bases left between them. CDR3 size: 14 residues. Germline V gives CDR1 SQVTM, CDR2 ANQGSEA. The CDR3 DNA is TGCAGCGCCAAAGAGGGAGGGCGGATCACTGAAGCTTTCTTT. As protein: CSAKEGGRITEAFF.

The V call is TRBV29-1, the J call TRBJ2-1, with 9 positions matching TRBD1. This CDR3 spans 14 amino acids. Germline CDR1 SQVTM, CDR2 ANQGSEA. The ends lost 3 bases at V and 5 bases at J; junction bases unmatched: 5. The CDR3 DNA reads TGCAGCGTTGAGGGGACAGGGCAGAACAATGAGCAGTTCTTC. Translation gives CSVEGTGQNNEQFF.

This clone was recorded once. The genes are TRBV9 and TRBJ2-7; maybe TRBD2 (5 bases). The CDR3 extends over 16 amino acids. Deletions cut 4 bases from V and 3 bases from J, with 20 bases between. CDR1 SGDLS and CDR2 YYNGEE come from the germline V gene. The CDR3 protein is CASSLRTRGPNYEQYF. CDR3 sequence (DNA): TGTGCCAGCAGCCTACGGACGCGAGGGCCAAACTACGAGCAGTACTTC.

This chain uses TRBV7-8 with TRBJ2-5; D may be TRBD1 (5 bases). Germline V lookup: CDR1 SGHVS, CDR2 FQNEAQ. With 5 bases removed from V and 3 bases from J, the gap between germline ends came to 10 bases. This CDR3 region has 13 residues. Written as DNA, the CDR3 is TGTGCCAGCAGCAGAGGACAAGAAGAGACCCAGTACTTC. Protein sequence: CASSRGQEETQYF. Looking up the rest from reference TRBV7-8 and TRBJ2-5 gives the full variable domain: GAGVSQSPRYKVAKRGQDVALRCDPISGHVSLFWYQQALGQGPEFLTYFQNEAQLDKSGLPSDRFFAERPEGSVSTLKIQRTQQEDSAVYLCASSRGQEETQYFGPGTRLLVL.

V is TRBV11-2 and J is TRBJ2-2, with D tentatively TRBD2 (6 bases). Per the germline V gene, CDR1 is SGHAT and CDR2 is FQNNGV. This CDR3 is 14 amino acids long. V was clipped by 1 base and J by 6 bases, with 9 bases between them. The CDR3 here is CASSLGRLAGELFF. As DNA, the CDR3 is TGTGCCAGCAGCTTAGGACGACTAGCCGGGGAGCTGTTTTTT. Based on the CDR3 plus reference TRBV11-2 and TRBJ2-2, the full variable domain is EAGVAQSPRYKIIEKRQSVAFWCNPISGHATLYWYQQILGQGPKLLIQFQNNGVVDDSQLPKDRFSAERLKGVDSTLKIQPAKLEDSAVYLCASSLGRLAGELFFGEGSRLTVL.

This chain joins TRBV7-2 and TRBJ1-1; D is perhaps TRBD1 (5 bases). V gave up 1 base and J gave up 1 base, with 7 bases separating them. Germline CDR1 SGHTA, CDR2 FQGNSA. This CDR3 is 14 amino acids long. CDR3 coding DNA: TGTGCCAGCAGCTTAGAGGGGCCGAACACTGAAGCTTTCTTT. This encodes CASSLEGPNTEAFF.

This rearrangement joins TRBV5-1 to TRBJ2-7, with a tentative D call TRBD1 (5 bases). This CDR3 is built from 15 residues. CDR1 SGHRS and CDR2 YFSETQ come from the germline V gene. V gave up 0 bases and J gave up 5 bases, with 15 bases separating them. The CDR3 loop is CASSLARSGIDEQYF. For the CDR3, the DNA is TGCGCCAGCAGCTTGGCGAGGTCAGGGATCGACGAGCAGTACTTC.

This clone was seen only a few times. The CDR3 nucleotides read TGTGCCAGCAGCTTGGGACAGGGGGCAAGTGGTCAGACCCAGTACTTC. The encoded protein is CASSLGQGASGQTQYF. This chain joins TRBV7-6 and TRBJ2-5; TRBD1 matches at 12 bases. The CDR3 is made up of 16 amino acids. V gave up 3 bases and J gave up 6 bases; unmatched junction bases: 8. The germline CDR1 and CDR2 sequences are SGHVS and FNYEAQ.

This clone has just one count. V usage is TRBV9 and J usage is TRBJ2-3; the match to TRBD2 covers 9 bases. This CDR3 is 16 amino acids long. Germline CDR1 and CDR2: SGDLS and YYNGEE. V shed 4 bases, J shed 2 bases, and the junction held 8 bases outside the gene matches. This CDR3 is CASSPAGGETTDTQYF. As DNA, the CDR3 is TGTGCCAGCAGCCCAGCGGGGGGAGAAACCACAGATACGCAGTATTTT. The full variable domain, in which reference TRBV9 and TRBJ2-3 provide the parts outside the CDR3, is DSGVTQTPKHLITATGQRVTLRCSPRSGDLSVYWYQQSLDQGLQFLIQYYNGEERAKGNILERFSAQQFPDLHSELNLSSLELGDSALYFCASSPAGGETTDTQYFGPGTRLTVL.

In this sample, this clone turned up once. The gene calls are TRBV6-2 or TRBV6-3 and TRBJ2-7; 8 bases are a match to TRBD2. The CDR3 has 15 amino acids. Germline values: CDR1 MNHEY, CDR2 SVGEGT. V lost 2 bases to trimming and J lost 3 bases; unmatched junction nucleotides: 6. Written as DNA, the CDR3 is TGTGCCAGCAGTTACGAGATAGCGGGGTTCTACGAGCAGTACTTC. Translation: CASSYEIAGFYEQYF.

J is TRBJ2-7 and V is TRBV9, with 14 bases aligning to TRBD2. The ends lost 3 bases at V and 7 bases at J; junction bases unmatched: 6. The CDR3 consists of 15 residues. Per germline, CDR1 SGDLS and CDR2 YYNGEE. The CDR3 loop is CASSAGLAGEAEQYF. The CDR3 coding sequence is TGTGCCAGCAGCGCGGGACTAGCGGGGGAAGCAGAGCAGTACTTC.

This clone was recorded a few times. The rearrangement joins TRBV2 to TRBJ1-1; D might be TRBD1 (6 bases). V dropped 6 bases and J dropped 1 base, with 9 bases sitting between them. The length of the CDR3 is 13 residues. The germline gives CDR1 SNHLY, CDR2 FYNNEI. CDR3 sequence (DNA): TGTGCCAGCAGCGTGGGACAGAACACTGAAGCTTTCTTT. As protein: CASSVGQNTEAFF.

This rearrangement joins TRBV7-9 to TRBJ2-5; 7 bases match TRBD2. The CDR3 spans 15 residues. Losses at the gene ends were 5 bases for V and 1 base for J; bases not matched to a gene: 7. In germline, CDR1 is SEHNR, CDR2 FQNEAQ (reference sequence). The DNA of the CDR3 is TGTGCCAGCAGCGACCTAGCGGATCCCCAAGAGACCCAGTACTTC. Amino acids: CASSDLADPQETQYF.

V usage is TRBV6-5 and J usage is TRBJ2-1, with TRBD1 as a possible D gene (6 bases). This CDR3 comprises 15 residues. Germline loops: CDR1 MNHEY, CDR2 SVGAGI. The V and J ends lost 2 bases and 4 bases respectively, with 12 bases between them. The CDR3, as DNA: TGTGCCAGCAGTTACATGGGGGCCTCTTACAATGAGCAGTTCTTC. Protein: CASSYMGASYNEQFF.

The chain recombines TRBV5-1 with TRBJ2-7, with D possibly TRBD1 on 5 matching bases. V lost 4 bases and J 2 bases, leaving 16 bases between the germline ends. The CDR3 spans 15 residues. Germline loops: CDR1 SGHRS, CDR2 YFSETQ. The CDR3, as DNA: TGCGCCAGCAGCCCCGGACACCGTAACCCCTACGAGCAGTACTTC. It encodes CASSPGHRNPYEQYF.

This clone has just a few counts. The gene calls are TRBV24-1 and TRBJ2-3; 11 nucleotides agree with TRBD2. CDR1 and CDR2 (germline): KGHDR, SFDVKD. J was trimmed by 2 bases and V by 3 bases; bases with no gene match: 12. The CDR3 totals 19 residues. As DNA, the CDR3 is TGTGCCACCAGTGATCCTAAGACTAGCGGGGCTTCCATCACAGATACGCAGTATTTT. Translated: CATSDPKTSGASITDTQYF.

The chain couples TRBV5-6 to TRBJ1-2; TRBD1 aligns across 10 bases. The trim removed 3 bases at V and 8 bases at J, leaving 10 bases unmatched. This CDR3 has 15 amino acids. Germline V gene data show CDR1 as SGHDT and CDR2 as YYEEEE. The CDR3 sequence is CASSWEPGQGFGYTF. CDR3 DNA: TGTGCCAGCAGCTGGGAGCCGGGACAGGGGTTCGGCTACACCTTC.

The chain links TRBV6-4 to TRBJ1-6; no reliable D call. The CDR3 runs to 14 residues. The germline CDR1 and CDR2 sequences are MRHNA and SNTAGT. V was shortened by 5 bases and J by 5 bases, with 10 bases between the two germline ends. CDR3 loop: CASSLRQDNSPLHF. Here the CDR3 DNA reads TGTGCCAGCAGTCTGAGACAAGATAATTCACCCCTCCACTTT.

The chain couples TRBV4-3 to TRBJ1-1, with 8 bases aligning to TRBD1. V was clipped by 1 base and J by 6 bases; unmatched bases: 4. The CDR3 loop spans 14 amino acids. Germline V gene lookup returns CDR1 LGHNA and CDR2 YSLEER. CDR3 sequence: CASSQATGAAEAFF. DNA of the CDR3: TGCGCCAGCAGCCAAGCGACAGGGGCTGCTGAAGCTTTCTTT.